This T cell receptor (beta chain) was profiled in a study of graft-versus-host responses after intestinal transplantation. Overall study context: Each recipient received anti-thymocyte globulin induction, then tacrolimus and steroids for approximately three years.

Regarding the study as a whole: Recipient marrow held GvH clones, some first seen in ileum or blood. Patients with graft-donor T cell macrochimerism had high graft-versus-host to host-versus-graft clonal ratios in allografts.

Measured with immunoSEQ multiplex PCR; TCRdb has only the in-frame clones, and not every one. The sample shows tens of thousands of clones, roughly 90% of them seen only once. Remarks on this clone: The antigen remains unidentified.

The clonotype was recovered from a human donor who was the organ donor for an intestinal transplant. The sample was unstimulated CD4+ T cells sorted from spleen or lymph node cells, taken before transplant.

CDR3 in DNA: TGCGCCAGCAGGCAAACGGGGGAGGGGTACAATGAGCAGTTCTTC. Translating gives CASRQTGEGYNEQFF. J is TRBJ2-1 and V is TRBV5-1, with 7 bases that match TRBD2. The length of the CDR3 is 15 residues. V dropped 5 bases and J dropped 4; count of bases not matched to a gene: 9. The germline CDR1 and CDR2 sequences are SGHRS and YFSETQ.